The 20 T cell receptor beta chains below were found in one sample sequenced in a study of T cell changes during pregnancy in multiple sclerosis. The assay was immunoSEQ multiplex PCR, and TCRdb's table has in-frame clones only and misses some. The sample includes 40,000 to 60,000 clones, 85% to 95% of them seen just once. This specimen was CD4+ T cells from peripheral blood mononuclear cells, taken in the first trimester of pregnancy. These receptors originate from a female donor with multiple sclerosis, enrolled in a pregnancy study.

The chain is built from TRBV5-4 and TRBJ2-2, with D maybe TRBD1 (6 bases). V lost 0 bases and J 3 bases, leaving 9 bases between the germline ends. From germline, CDR1 is SGHNT and CDR2 YYREEE (reference sequence). The CDR3 has 15 residues. Here the CDR3 reads CASSLGGRDTGELFF. CDR3 DNA sequence: TGTGCCAGCAGCTTGGGGGGGCGCGACACCGGGGAGCTGTTTTTT.

The chain joins TRBV2 to TRBJ1-3; D unresolved. The CDR3 runs to 15 residues. Germline CDR1 SNHLY, CDR2 FYNNEI. V was clipped by 7 bases and J by 2 bases, with 15 bases between them. CDR3 residues: CASKRLVRAGNTIYF. The CDR3 DNA sequence: TGTGCCAGCAAGCGCCTGGTGCGAGCTGGAAACACCATATATTTT.

The chain has TRBV2 and TRBJ1-2; tentatively, D is TRBD1 (5 bases). The germline V gene has CDR1 SNHLY and CDR2 FYNNEI. The CDR3 runs 14 residues. Trimming removed 6 bases from V and 4 bases from J, with 15 bases in between. For the CDR3, the DNA is TGTGCCAGCAGACGAGACAGTGGGCCCTATGGCTACACCTTC. The encoded protein is CASRRDSGPYGYTF.

The J gene is TRBJ2-2, the V gene TRBV6-5, with a possible D match to TRBD1 (7 bases). Looked up from germline, CDR1 is MNHEY and CDR2 is SVGAGI. V gave up 6 bases and J gave up 5 bases, with 13 bases separating them. The CDR3 has 14 residues. The CDR3 DNA sequence: TGTGCCAGCAGAGTTTCAGGGGGGACCGGGGAGCTGTTTTTT. The encoded protein is CASRVSGGTGELFF.

V gene TRBV5-4 combines with J gene TRBJ1-2; 10 bases fit TRBD1. This CDR3 has 15 amino acids. J lost 4 bases, V lost 0 bases, and 3 bases had no gene match. Germline V CDR1 and CDR2: SGHNT, YYREEE (reference sequence). The CDR3 here is CASSLAGTGVYGYTF. The CDR3 nucleotides read TGTGCCAGCAGCTTGGCCGGGACAGGGGTCTATGGCTACACCTTC.

The chain has TRBV18 and TRBJ2-1, with D unclear. V shed 3 bases and J shed 1 base, with 10 bases lying between them. CDR1 and CDR2 (germline): KGHSH, LQKENI. The CDR3 covers 15 residues. The CDR3, as DNA: TGTGCCAGCTCACCCCCCACCGGGTCCTACAATGAGCAGTTCTTC. This sequence encodes CASSPPTGSYNEQFF.

The chain's CDR3 is CASSLDPGETGELFF. As DNA, the CDR3 is TGTGCCAGCAGCTTAGATCCAGGGGAAACCGGGGAGCTGTTTTTT. The chain has TRBV7-3 and TRBJ2-2; perhaps TRBD1 as D (6 bases). V shed 2 bases and J shed 5 bases, with 12 bases lying between them. Germline assignment: CDR1 SGHTA and CDR2 FQGTGA. The CDR3 covers 15 residues.

The chain carries TRBV21-1 and TRBJ2-3; the D call in the table, TRBD1, was not verified against the DNA. TRBV21-1 is a pseudogene locus. There are 13 residues in the CDR3. In nucleotides, the CDR3 is TGTGCCAGCCGACAGGGACGCACAGATACGCAGTATTTT. This gives the protein CASRQGRTDTQYF.

CDR3: CASRSGLERNGYTF. The DNA for the CDR3 is TGTGCCAGCAGAAGCGGGTTGGAAAGAAATGGCTACACCTTC. The rearrangement links TRBV6-6 to TRBJ1-2; D unclear. From germline, CDR1 is MNHNY and CDR2 SVGAGI (reference sequence). The CDR3 totals 14 residues. Trimming stripped 6 bases from V and 6 bases from J, with 17 bases between.

This chain joins TRBV18 and TRBJ1-1, with 11 bases fitting TRBD1. The junction had 3 bases not matched to a gene; V was cut back by 5 bases and J by 4 bases. The CDR3 totals 14 residues. CDR1 is KGHSH, CDR2 LQKENI, per germline. This chain's CDR3 is CASSRDRGSTEAFF. The CDR3 DNA sequence: TGTGCCAGCTCAAGGGACAGGGGGAGCACTGAAGCTTTCTTT.

This chain links TRBV6-4 with TRBJ1-1; 11 bases align to TRBD1. V was clipped by 6 bases and J by 5 bases; unmatched bases: 5. Germline lookup yields CDR1 MRHNA and CDR2 SNTAGT. This CDR3 region has 14 residues. CDR3 sequence (DNA): TGTGCCAGCAGCCTCGGGACAGGGGGGACTGAAGCTTTCTTT. Protein: CASSLGTGGTEAFF.

This clone occurred once. The chain combines TRBV6-6 with TRBJ2-7, with D possibly matching TRBD1 (5 bases). Looked up from germline, CDR1 is MNHNY and CDR2 is SVGAGI (reference sequence). V dropped 6 bases and J dropped 3 bases, with 12 bases sitting between them. CDR3 length: 13 amino acids. This CDR3 reads CASRQEPIYEQYF. The CDR3 coding sequence is TGTGCCAGCAGACAGGAACCCATCTACGAGCAGTACTTC.

The chain recombines TRBV19 with TRBJ1-4; D ambiguous. The CDR3 has 14 residues. Between the trimmed V and J ends, which lost 1 base and 6 bases, there was a span of 9 bases. Germline V gene lookup returns CDR1 LNHDA and CDR2 SQIVND (reference sequence). The CDR3 DNA follows: TGTGCCAGTAGTATAGGGGGAGCGGATGAAAAACTGTTTTTT. It encodes CASSIGGADEKLFF.

The chain joins TRBV6-5 to TRBJ1-1; tentative D call: TRBD1 (6 bases). The CDR3 sequence is 12 residues long. The V end lost 5 bases, the J end lost 11 bases, and 15 bases lay between the germline ends. CDR1 is MNHEY and CDR2 is SVGAGI in the germline V gene. CDR3 nucleotide sequence: TGTGCCAGCAGTCGTAACAGGGCAAGGGCTTTCTTT. It translates to CASSRNRARAFF.

V usage is TRBV7-3 and J usage is TRBJ2-1; D uncertain. The CDR3 spans 12 residues. Trimming removed 1 base from V and 6 bases from J, with 4 bases in between. Germline V gene data show CDR1 as SGHTA and CDR2 as FQGTGA. The CDR3 loop is CASSLSANEQFF. In DNA form, the CDR3 reads TGTGCCAGCAGCTTAAGCGCCAATGAGCAGTTCTTC.

The V and J genes are TRBV7-8 and TRBJ2-2, with a possible D match to TRBD2 (6 bases). There are 17 residues in the CDR3. Trimming took 4 bases from V and 1 from J, leaving 16 bases between them. In germline, CDR1 is SGHVS, CDR2 FQNEAQ. CDR3 sequence (DNA): TGTGCCAGCAGCTCAAGGGGTGGCGGGGAGAACACCGGGGAGCTGTTTTTT. As protein: CASSSRGGGENTGELFF.

The CDR3 nucleotides are TGTGCCAGTAGTATCGGGACGGGACAGGTCTCCTACGAGCAGTACTTC. This gives the protein CASSIGTGQVSYEQYF. V usage is TRBV19 and J usage is TRBJ2-7; TRBD1 matches at 8 bases. The junction had 7 bases not matched to a gene; V was cut back by 3 bases and J by 0 bases. CDR3 length: 16 residues. Germline CDR1 and CDR2: LNHDA and SQIVND (reference sequence).

V is TRBV27 and J is TRBJ1-2, with D possibly matching TRBD1 (5 bases). V was cut by 5 bases and J by 7 bases, with 14 bases left in between. The CDR3 extends over 13 amino acids. Germline values: CDR1 MNHEY, CDR2 SMNVEV (reference sequence). The CDR3 here is CASSEQERTGYTF. The CDR3 DNA reads TGTGCCAGCAGTGAACAGGAACGAACTGGCTACACCTTC.

The CDR3 DNA sequence: TGTGCCAGCAGTTTCCAGGGTACCTCGGGTGGCTACACCTTC. It is translated as CASSFQGTSGGYTF. The chain links TRBV2 to TRBJ1-2, with D possibly TRBD1 on 5 matching bases. The CDR3 has 14 residues. Germline-derived CDR1 and CDR2 are SNHLY and FYNNEI. Trimming removed 5 bases from V and 7 bases from J, with 17 bases in between.

This chain's CDR3 is CASSYSSSNQPQHF. The CDR3 DNA reads TGTGCCAGCAGTTACTCGAGTAGCAATCAGCCCCAGCATTTT. The V and J genes are TRBV6-5 and TRBJ1-5; D unclear. V was trimmed by 0 bases and J by 0 bases, leaving 3 bases between them. Germline lookup yields CDR1 MNHEY and CDR2 SVGAGI. The CDR3 is made up of 14 amino acids.